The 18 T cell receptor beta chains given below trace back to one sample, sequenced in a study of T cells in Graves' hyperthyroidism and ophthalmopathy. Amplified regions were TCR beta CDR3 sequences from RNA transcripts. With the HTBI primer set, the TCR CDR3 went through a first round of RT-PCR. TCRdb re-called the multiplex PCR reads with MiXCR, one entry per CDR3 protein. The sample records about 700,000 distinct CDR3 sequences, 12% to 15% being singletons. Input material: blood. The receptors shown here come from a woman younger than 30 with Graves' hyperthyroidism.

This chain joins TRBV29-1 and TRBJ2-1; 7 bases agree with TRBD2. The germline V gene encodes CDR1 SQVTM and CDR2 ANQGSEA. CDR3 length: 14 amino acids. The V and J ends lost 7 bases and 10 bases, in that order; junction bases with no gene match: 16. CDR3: CSGEGGDSVGEQFF. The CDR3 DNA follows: TGCAGCGGGGAGGGTGGAGACTCAGTTGGGGAGCAGTTCTTC.

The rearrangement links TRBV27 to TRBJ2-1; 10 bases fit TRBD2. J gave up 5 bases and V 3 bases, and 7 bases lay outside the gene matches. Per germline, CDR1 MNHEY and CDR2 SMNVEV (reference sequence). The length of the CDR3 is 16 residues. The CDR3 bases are TGTGCCAGCAGTTTCCACGGACTAGCGGAAAACAATGAGCAGTTCTTC. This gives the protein CASSFHGLAENNEQFF.

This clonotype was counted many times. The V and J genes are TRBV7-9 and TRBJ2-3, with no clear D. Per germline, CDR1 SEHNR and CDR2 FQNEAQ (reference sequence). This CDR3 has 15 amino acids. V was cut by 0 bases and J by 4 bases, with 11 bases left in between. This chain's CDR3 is CASSLAGFLPDTQYF. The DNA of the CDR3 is TGTGCCAGCAGCTTAGCAGGGTTCCTACCAGATACGCAGTATTTT.

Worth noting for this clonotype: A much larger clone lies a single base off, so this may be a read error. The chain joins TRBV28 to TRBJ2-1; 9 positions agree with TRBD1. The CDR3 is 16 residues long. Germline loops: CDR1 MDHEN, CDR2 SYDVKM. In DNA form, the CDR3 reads TGTGCCAGCGGTTTAACGGGACAGGGAGCCTACAATGAGCAGTTCTTC. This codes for CASGLTGQGAYNEQFF.

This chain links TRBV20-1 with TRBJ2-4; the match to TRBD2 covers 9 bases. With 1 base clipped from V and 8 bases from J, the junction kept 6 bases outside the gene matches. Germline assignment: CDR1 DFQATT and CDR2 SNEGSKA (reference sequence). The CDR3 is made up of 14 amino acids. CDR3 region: CSARGLAGVDIQYF. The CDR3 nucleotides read TGCAGTGCTAGAGGATTAGCGGGAGTTGACATTCAGTACTTC.

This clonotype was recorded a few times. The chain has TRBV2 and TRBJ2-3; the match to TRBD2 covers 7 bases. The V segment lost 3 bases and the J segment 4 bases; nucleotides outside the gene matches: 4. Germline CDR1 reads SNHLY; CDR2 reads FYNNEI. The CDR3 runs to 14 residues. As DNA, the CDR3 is TGTGCCAGCAGTGAGGGGGACTACGCAGATACGCAGTATTTT. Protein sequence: CASSEGDYADTQYF.

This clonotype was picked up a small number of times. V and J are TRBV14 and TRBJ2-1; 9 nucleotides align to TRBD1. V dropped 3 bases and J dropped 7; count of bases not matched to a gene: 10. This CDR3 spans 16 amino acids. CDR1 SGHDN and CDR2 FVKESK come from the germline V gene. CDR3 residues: CASSHTTGGTTNEQFF. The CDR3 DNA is TGTGCCAGCAGCCATACGACAGGGGGAACTACAAATGAGCAGTTCTTC. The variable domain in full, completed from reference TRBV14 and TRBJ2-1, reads EAGVTQFPSHSVIEKGQTVTLRCDPISGHDNLYWYRRVMGKEIKFLLHFVKESKQDESGMPNNRFLAERTGGTYSTLKVQPAELEDSGVYFCASSHTTGGTTNEQFFGPGTRLTVL.

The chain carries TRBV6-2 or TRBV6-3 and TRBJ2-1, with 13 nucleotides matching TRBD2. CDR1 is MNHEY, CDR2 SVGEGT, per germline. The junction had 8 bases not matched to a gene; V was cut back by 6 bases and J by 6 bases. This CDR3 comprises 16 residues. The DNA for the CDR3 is TGTGCCAGCAGCCCCCCAACTAGCGGGAGGGTCAATGAGCAGTTCTTC. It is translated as CASSPPTSGRVNEQFF.

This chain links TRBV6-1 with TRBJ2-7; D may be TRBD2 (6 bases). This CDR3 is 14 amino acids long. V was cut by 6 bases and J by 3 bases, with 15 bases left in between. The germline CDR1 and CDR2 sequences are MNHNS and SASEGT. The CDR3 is CASSPRDSFYEQYF. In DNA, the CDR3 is TGTGCCAGCAGCCCCCGGGACTCTTTCTACGAGCAGTACTTC.

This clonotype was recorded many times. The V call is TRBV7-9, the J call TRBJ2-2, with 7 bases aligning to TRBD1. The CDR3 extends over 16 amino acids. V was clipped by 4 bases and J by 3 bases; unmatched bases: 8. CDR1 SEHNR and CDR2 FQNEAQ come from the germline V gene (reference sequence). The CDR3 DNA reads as TGTGCCAGCAGCTCTGGTGGACAGGTGGACACCGGGGAGCTGTTTTTT. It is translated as CASSSGGQVDTGELFF.

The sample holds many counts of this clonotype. CDR3 protein: CASSPRSWAEQYF. DNA of the CDR3: TGTGCCAGCAGCCCCCGGTCGTGGGCGGAGCAGTACTTC. The rearrangement joins TRBV11-1 to TRBJ2-7; D remains unclear. Germline CDR1 and CDR2: SGHAT and FQDESV (reference sequence). Trimming shortened V by 5 bases and J by 7 bases, and 15 bases separated the two germline ends. The CDR3 totals 13 residues.

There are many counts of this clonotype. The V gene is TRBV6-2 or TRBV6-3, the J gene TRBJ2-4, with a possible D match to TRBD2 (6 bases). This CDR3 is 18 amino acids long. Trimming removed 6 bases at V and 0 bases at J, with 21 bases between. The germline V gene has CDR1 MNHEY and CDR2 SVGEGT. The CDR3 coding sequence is TGTGCCAGCAGCCCTAAGTTTAGCGGAAAAGCAGCCAAAAACATTCAGTACTTC. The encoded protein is CASSPKFSGKAAKNIQYF.

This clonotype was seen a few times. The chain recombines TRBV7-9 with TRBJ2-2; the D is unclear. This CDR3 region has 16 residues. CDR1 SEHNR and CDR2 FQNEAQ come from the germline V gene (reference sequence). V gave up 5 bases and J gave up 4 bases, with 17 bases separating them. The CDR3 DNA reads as TGTGCCAGCAGCCGCATGTTAGAGCTTCGCACCGGGGAGCTGTTTTTT. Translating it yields CASSRMLELRTGELFF.

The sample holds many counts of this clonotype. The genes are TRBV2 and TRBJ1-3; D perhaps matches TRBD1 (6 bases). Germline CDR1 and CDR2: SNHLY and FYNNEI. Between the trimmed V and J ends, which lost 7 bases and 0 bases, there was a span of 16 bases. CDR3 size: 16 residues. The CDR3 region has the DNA TGTGCCAGCACCCACCTTGACAGGAACTCTGGAAACACCATATATTTT. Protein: CASTHLDRNSGNTIYF.

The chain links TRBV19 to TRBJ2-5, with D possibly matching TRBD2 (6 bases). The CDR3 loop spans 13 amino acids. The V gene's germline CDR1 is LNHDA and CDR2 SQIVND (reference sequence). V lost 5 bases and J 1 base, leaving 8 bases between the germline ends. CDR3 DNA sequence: TGTGCCAGTAGTGGGGGGATCCAAGAGACCCAGTACTTC. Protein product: CASSGGIQETQYF.

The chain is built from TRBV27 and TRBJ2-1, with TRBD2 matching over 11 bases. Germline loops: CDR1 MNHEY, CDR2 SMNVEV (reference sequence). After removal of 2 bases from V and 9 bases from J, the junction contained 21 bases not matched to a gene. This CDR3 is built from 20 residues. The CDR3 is CASSLKEGSGRAPKWGEQFF. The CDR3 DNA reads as TGTGCCAGCAGTTTAAAGGAGGGTAGCGGGAGGGCCCCCAAATGGGGTGAGCAGTTCTTC.

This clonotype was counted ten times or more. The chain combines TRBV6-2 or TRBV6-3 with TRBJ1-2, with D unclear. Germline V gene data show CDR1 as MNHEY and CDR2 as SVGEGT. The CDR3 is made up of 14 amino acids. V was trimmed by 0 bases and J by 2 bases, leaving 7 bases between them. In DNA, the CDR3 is TGTGCCAGCAGTTACTCCTCTCAAAACTATGGCTACACCTTC. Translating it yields CASSYSSQNYGYTF.

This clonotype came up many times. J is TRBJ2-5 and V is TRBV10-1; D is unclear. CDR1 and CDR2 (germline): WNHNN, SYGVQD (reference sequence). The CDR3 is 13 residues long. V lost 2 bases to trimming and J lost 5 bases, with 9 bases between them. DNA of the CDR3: TGCGCCAGCAGTGAGGTTGTTGCTGAGACCCAGTACTTC. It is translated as CASSEVVAETQYF.